This T cell receptor beta chain emerged from a study of Tregs in tolerant kidney transplant recipients. Mixed chimerism was transient after nonmyeloablative marrow transplants from related graft donors. Libraries were prepared by immunoSEQ multiplex PCR; TCRdb keeps only in-frame clonotypes and omits some of them. The sample holds about 50,000 clones; roughly nine tenths are singletons and the top ten take around 15%. V lost 2 bases and J lost 8, with 15 bases in between. Germline CDR1 KGHSH, CDR2 LQKENI. This CDR3 is 14 amino acids long. This sample comprised CD8+ T cells from blood (PBMCs), obtained 12 months after the transplant. This clonotype was sampled from a human patient who received a combined kidney and bone marrow transplant. Some T cells may originate from the graft donor. The rearrangement joins TRBV18 to TRBJ1-2; D remains ambiguous. The CDR3 loop reads CASSPAGLIEGYTF. The CDR3 coding sequence is TGTGCCAGCTCACCAGCGGGCCTTATAGAAGGCTACACCTTC.